The 25 T cell receptor beta chains in this list originate from one sample, sequenced in a study of identical twins. MiXCR was run by TCRdb on the 5' RACE reads, yielding one entry per CDR3 protein. The sample lists about 530,000 distinct CDR3 sequences, roughly 15% occurring once. The data were also submitted as part of a second study, on yellow fever vaccine responses in identical twins.

The source material was CD4+ T cells sorted from blood. These TCRs come from a young woman in good health.

This clonotype showed up many times. The chain employs TRBV15 and TRBJ1-6; D not certain. This CDR3 comprises 14 residues. Trimming shortened V by 0 bases and J by 6 bases, and 6 bases separated the two germline ends. Per the germline V gene, CDR1 is LNHNV and CDR2 is YYDKDF (reference sequence). Written as DNA, the CDR3 is TGTGCCACCAGCAGAGATCTGGGTAATTCACCCCTCCACTTT. Encoded protein: CATSRDLGNSPLHF.

The V and J genes are TRBV5-6 and TRBJ2-3; 13 nucleotides align to TRBD2. The CDR3 runs 16 residues. Germline CDR1 reads SGHDT; CDR2 reads YYEEEE. V gave up 4 bases and J gave up 2 bases; unmatched junction bases: 4. CDR3 DNA sequence: TGTGCCAGCAGCGGAACTAGCGGGGGGGCCACAGATACGCAGTATTTT. Protein product: CASSGTSGGATDTQYF. Drawing the rest from reference TRBV5-6 and TRBJ2-3, the complete variable domain is DAGVTQSPTHLIKTRGQQVTLRCSPKSGHDTVSWYQQALGQGPQFIFQYYEEEERQRGNFPDRFSGHQFPNYSSELNVNALLLGDSALYLCASSGTSGGATDTQYFGPGTRLTVL.

The V and J genes are TRBV28 and TRBJ2-5, with TRBD2 matching 15 bases. V lost 5 bases and J lost 5; bases outside the gene matches: 9. Per the germline V gene, CDR1 is MDHEN and CDR2 is SYDVKM. CDR3 length: 17 residues. CDR3 DNA: TGTGCCAGCAGTCTTTGGACTAGCGGGGGGGCCGGTGAGACCCAGTACTTC. This encodes CASSLWTSGGAGETQYF. The whole variable domain, remainder taken from reference TRBV28 and TRBJ2-5, is DVKVTQSSRYLVKRTGEKVFLECVQDMDHENMFWYRQDPGLGLRLIYFSYDVKMKEKGDIPEGYSVSREKKERFSLILESASTNQTSMYLCASSLWTSGGAGETQYFGPGTRLLVL.

J is TRBJ2-5 and V is TRBV12-3 or TRBV12-4, with a possible D match to TRBD2 (7 bases). The CDR3 sequence is 14 residues long. Trimming took 6 bases from V and 14 from J, leaving 25 bases between them. The CDR3 loop reads CASRGAAGARPVYF. The CDR3 DNA reads as TGTGCCAGCAGGGGGGCGGCGGGGGCTCGCCCGGTTTACTTC.

V usage is TRBV15 and J usage is TRBJ2-5; D gene ambiguous. CDR3 length equals 15 residues. V was trimmed by 0 bases and J by 3 bases, leaving 11 bases between them. Germline CDR1 is LNHNV and CDR2 is YYDKDF (reference sequence). The CDR3 DNA follows: TGTGCCACCAGCAGAGATGGGCTGACGGAAGAGACCCAGTACTTC. Translated: CATSRDGLTEETQYF.

This clonotype has a handful of counts. The chain joins TRBV9 to TRBJ1-1, with D possibly matching TRBD1 (5 bases). The CDR3 has 15 amino acids. V lost 0 bases to trimming and J lost 5 bases, with 14 bases between them. Germline CDR1 SGDLS, CDR2 YYNGEE. The CDR3 nucleotides are TGTGCCAGCAGCGTAGCCCCGCGGGGGGGGACTGAAGCTTTCTTT. As protein: CASSVAPRGGTEAFF.

This clonotype was picked up a small number of times. The chain employs TRBV29-1 and TRBJ2-6, with TRBD2 as a possible D gene (5 bases). Per germline, CDR1 SQVTM and CDR2 ANQGSEA. CDR3 length: 13 amino acids. The V gene lost 7 bases and the J gene lost 2 bases, with 9 bases spanning the gap. The CDR3 coding sequence is TGCAGCGACGGGATAACTGGGGCCAACGTCCTGACTTTC. As protein: CSDGITGANVLTF.

The gene calls are TRBV11-2 and TRBJ2-7; D remains unclear. This CDR3 is 13 amino acids long. V was cut by 4 bases and J by 6 bases, with 13 bases left in between. Germline CDR1 and CDR2: SGHAT and FQNNGV. The CDR3 is CASSSPKISEQYV. Here the CDR3 DNA reads TGTGCCAGCAGCTCCCCCAAGATTTCCGAGCAGTACGTC.

The CDR3 region has the DNA TGTGCCAGCAGTCTGAGTGGCCCAGATACGCAGTATTTT. Protein product: CASSLSGPDTQYF. This rearrangement joins TRBV28 to TRBJ2-3; no clear D gene. CDR3 length equals 13 residues. CDR1 and CDR2 (germline): MDHEN, SYDVKM. V lost 5 bases and J lost 4, with 10 bases in between.

This clonotype appeared a few times. The chain joins TRBV5-1 to TRBJ2-5; the D gene could be TRBD1 or TRBD2 (5 bases each). Per germline, CDR1 SGHRS and CDR2 YFSETQ. CDR3 length: 15 residues. V lost 4 bases to trimming and J lost 2 bases, with 15 bases between them. The CDR3 nucleotides are TGCGCCAGCAGCCCGACCGGGGCCCTACAAGAGACCCAGTACTTC. This sequence encodes CASSPTGALQETQYF.

The J gene is TRBJ2-3, the V gene TRBV27; TRBD2 matches 9 bases. Germline V gene sequence: CDR1 MNHEY, CDR2 SMNVEV (reference sequence). J lost 1 base, V lost 4 bases, and 9 bases had no gene match. CDR3 length equals 17 residues. DNA for the CDR3: TGTGCCAGCAGTTCGATGATGACTAGCGGAGGCACAGATACGCAGTATTTT. Encoded protein: CASSSMMTSGGTDTQYF.

This clonotype showed up just a few times. The V and J genes are TRBV18 and TRBJ1-1; TRBD1 aligns across 9 bases. The CDR3 length is 13 residues. V lost 4 bases and J lost 6; bases outside the gene matches: 3. Per germline, CDR1 KGHSH and CDR2 LQKENI. The CDR3 here is CASSRDRAAEAFF. DNA of the CDR3: TGTGCCAGCTCACGGGACAGGGCGGCTGAAGCTTTCTTT.

This chain connects TRBV12-3 or TRBV12-4 to TRBJ2-5; D perhaps matches TRBD2 (6 bases). The V gene lost 4 bases and the J gene lost 7 bases, with 13 bases spanning the gap. This CDR3 spans 13 amino acids. The CDR3 here is CASSWGVSGTQYF. Here the CDR3 DNA reads TGTGCCAGCAGTTGGGGGGTCTCCGGGACCCAGTACTTC.

The chain joins TRBV25-1 to TRBJ2-1; 10 bases line up with TRBD1. V shed 5 bases, J shed 8 bases, and the junction held 9 bases outside the gene matches. This CDR3 has 15 residues. Looked up from germline, CDR1 is MGHDK and CDR2 is SYGVNS. Written as DNA, the CDR3 is TGTGCCAGCAGTCTGCCGGGACAGGGGAACCATGAGCAGTTCTTC. Residues: CASSLPGQGNHEQFF.

This clonotype has only a few counts. The chain carries TRBV5-1 and TRBJ2-1; D is perhaps TRBD1 (5 bases). This CDR3 has 17 amino acids. CDR1 and CDR2 (germline): SGHRS, YFSETQ. Deletions cut 0 bases from V and 3 bases from J, with 16 bases between. The CDR3 reads CASSLGNSGMLYNEQFF. The CDR3 DNA is TGCGCCAGCAGCTTGGGGAATTCAGGGATGCTCTACAATGAGCAGTTCTTC.

The chain joins TRBV12-3 or TRBV12-4 to TRBJ1-2; 7 bases line up with TRBD1. V was pared by 6 bases and J by 6 bases, with 4 bases of the junction left unmatched. The CDR3 sequence is 12 residues long. The CDR3, as DNA: TGTGCCAGCAGCAGACAGGGTCATGGCTACACCTTC. This codes for CASSRQGHGYTF.

V gene TRBV3-1 combines with J gene TRBJ2-1; 12 bases are shared with TRBD2. The germline V gene has CDR1 LGHDT and CDR2 YNNKEL (reference sequence). The CDR3 is 19 amino acids. V lost 1 base and J lost 0; bases outside the gene matches: 7. The CDR3 is CASSQAGLAGPSSYNEQFF. CDR3 nucleotide sequence: TGTGCCAGCAGCCAAGCGGGACTAGCGGGCCCGAGCTCCTACAATGAGCAGTTCTTC.

A few counts support this clonotype. The chain uses TRBV4-2 and TRBJ1-2; 7 nucleotides align to TRBD1. The CDR3 has 15 residues. The germline V gene has CDR1 LGHNA and CDR2 YNFKEQ. With V trimmed by 0 bases and J by 3 bases, 4 bases remained unmatched. CDR3 DNA: TGTGCCAGCAGCCAAGATACAGGGGTTTACTATGGCTACACCTTC. Translation: CASSQDTGVYYGYTF.

This clonotype was observed once. CDR3 DNA sequence: TGTGCCAGCAGCTTAGTTCCGACCCGGACAGCCCAGGGGTTTTTT. Amino acids: CASSLVPTRTAQGFF. The V and J genes are TRBV11-2 and TRBJ2-2; perhaps TRBD1 as D (6 bases). This CDR3 region has 15 residues. Germline lookup yields CDR1 SGHAT and CDR2 FQNNGV. Trimming left V 1 base short and J 16 bases short, with 22 bases between.

This clonotype was found a few times. This chain links TRBV13 with TRBJ2-7, with 12 bases fitting TRBD2. The germline V gene encodes CDR1 PRHDT and CDR2 FYEKMQ (reference sequence). V lost 6 bases and J lost 1; bases outside the gene matches: 7. This CDR3 has 16 residues. CDR3 nucleotides: TGTGCCAGCAGTCCCCTTGGACTAGCGGGGTCCTACGAGCAGTACTTC. As protein: CASSPLGLAGSYEQYF. The variable domain in full, completed from reference TRBV13 and TRBJ2-7, reads AAGVIQSPRHLIKEKRETATLKCYPIPRHDTVYWYQQGPGQDPQFLISFYEKMQSDKGSIPDRFSAQQFSDYHSELNMSSLELGDSALYFCASSPLGLAGSYEQYFGPGTRLTVT.

This clonotype was found a few times. The chain couples TRBV2 to TRBJ2-2; 8 bases fit TRBD2. Trimming cost V 5 bases and J 1 base; bases outside gene matches: 9. CDR3 length: 17 amino acids. Germline V gene data show CDR1 as SNHLY and CDR2 as FYNNEI. The DNA for the CDR3 is TGTGCCAGCAGTCCCCCCTACCTAGCGGGGAACACCGGGGAGCTGTTTTTT. This codes for CASSPPYLAGNTGELFF. Drawing the rest from reference TRBV2 and TRBJ2-2, the complete variable domain is EPEVTQTPSHQVTQMGQEVILRCVPISNHLYFYWYRQILGQKVEFLVSFYNNEISEKSEIFDDQFSVERPDGSNFTLKIRSTKLEDSAMYFCASSPPYLAGNTGELFFGEGSRLTVL.

The chain uses TRBV7-6 and TRBJ2-5, with D maybe TRBD2 (6 bases). The germline V gene has CDR1 SGHVS and CDR2 FNYEAQ. Trimming took 5 bases from V and 4 from J, leaving 20 bases between them. This CDR3 is built from 16 residues. The CDR3 DNA reads as TGTGCCAGCAGCCTATGGACTATCCAGGAGGGAGAGACCCAGTACTTC. As protein: CASSLWTIQEGETQYF. Variable domain in full (rest from reference TRBV7-6 and TRBJ2-5): GAGVSQSPRYKVTKRGQDVALRCDPISGHVSLYWYRQALGQGPEFLTYFNYEAQQDKSGLPNDRFSAERPEGSISTLTIQRTEQRDSAMYRCASSLWTIQEGETQYFGPGTRLLVL.

This clonotype was detected only a few times. The chain employs TRBV6-1 and TRBJ2-3; D remains unclear. Germline V gives CDR1 MNHNS, CDR2 SASEGT. V was shortened by 11 bases and J by 2 bases, with 14 bases between the two germline ends. This CDR3 comprises 13 residues. The CDR3, as DNA: TGTGCCGCCCAAGACTCGAACACAGATACGCAGTATTTT. It specifies CAAQDSNTDTQYF.

A few counts support this clonotype. J is TRBJ1-1 and V is TRBV3-1, with unresolved D. This CDR3 contains 13 residues. The ends were cut back, 2 bases at V and 7 bases at J, with 11 bases in the middle. CDR1 is LGHDT, CDR2 YNNKEL, per germline (reference sequence). DNA for the CDR3: TGTGCCAGCAGCCAATCTGTGGCGGGTGAAGCTTTCTTT. Translating gives CASSQSVAGEAFF.

The J gene is TRBJ2-1, the V gene TRBV11-1; D is undetermined. V lost 3 bases and J lost 0, with 18 bases in between. The CDR3 spans 18 residues. CDR1 and CDR2 (germline): SGHAT, FQDESV (reference sequence). CDR3 loop: CASSFWIGTASSYNEQFF. The CDR3 nucleotides are TGTGCCAGCAGCTTTTGGATCGGAACTGCGAGCTCCTACAATGAGCAGTTCTTC.